A selection of T cell receptor beta chains follows, all from one sample in a study of blood T cell repertoires in COVID-19. Sequencing was performed with immunoSEQ multiplex PCR; in TCRdb, only in-frame clones are kept and a portion is missing. Among about 280,000 clones listed, 86% were seen once. Sequenced sample: peripheral blood. These receptors came from a woman aged 30 to 39 with active or convalescent COVID-19. Both conserved end residues are part of each CDR3. The order of the fields is V gene, D gene, clone size, J gene, CDR3 DNA, CDR3 protein. The D gene is left open where the match is weak. Clone sizes are given selectively: once, few, many, or a class where the clone is expanded.

v_call: TRBV29-1; d_call: NA; clone_size: NA; j_call: TRBJ1-1; cdr3_nt: TGCAGCGCCCGACAGTTTATAAACACTGAAGCTTTCTTT; cdr3_aa: CSARQFINTEAFF
v_call: TRBV28; d_call: NA; clone_size: NA; j_call: TRBJ1-3; cdr3_nt: TGTGCCAGCAGGACCCGAGAGGTCAACTCTGGAAACACCATATATTTT; cdr3_aa: CASRTREVNSGNTIYF
v_call: TRBV7-9; d_call: TRBD1; clone_size: NA; j_call: TRBJ2-6; cdr3_nt: TGTGCCAGCAGCCTCGGACAGGGGAAAGCTGGGGCCAACGTCCTGACTTTC; cdr3_aa: CASSLGQGKAGANVLTF
v_call: TRBV6-2/TRBV6-3; d_call: NA; clone_size: once; j_call: TRBJ2-7; cdr3_nt: TGTGCCAGCAGCTCCCGGGTCTACGAGCAGTACTTC; cdr3_aa: CASSSRVYEQYF
v_call: TRBV7-9; d_call: NA; clone_size: NA; j_call: TRBJ1-1; cdr3_nt: TGTGCCAGCAACAAGGGGGGGGAAACAGAAGCTTTCTTT; cdr3_aa: CASNKGGETEAFF
v_call: TRBV24-1; d_call: TRBD2; clone_size: NA; j_call: TRBJ2-5; cdr3_nt: TGTGCCACCAGTGATGGAGCGGGGGAAGAGACCCAGTACTTC; cdr3_aa: CATSDGAGEETQYF
v_call: TRBV6-5; d_call: NA; clone_size: NA; j_call: TRBJ2-1; cdr3_nt: TGTGCCAGCAGGCACCTGAGCTCCTACAATGAGCAGTTCTTC; cdr3_aa: CASRHLSSYNEQFF
v_call: TRBV4-3; d_call: NA; clone_size: NA; j_call: TRBJ2-3; cdr3_nt: TGCGCCAGCAGCCAAGATAGTGCGCGGGGGACATCAGATACGCAGTATTTT; cdr3_aa: CASSQDSARGTSDTQYF
v_call: TRBV6-5; d_call: NA; clone_size: NA; j_call: TRBJ1-4; cdr3_nt: TGTGCCAGCAGTCGGGCTACCGGGGGGGGTGAAAAACTGTTTTTT; cdr3_aa: CASSRATGGGEKLFF
v_call: TRBV6-2/TRBV6-3; d_call: TRBD2; clone_size: NA; j_call: TRBJ2-7; cdr3_nt: TGTGCCAGCAGTAGGCTAGCGGGTAGCTCCTACGAGCAGTACTTC; cdr3_aa: CASSRLAGSSYEQYF
v_call: TRBV6-4; d_call: TRBD1; clone_size: NA; j_call: TRBJ2-2; cdr3_nt: TGTGCCAGCAGTGACTCGGGACAGGGGGGAGACACCGGGGAGCTGTTTTTT; cdr3_aa: CASSDSGQGGDTGELFF
v_call: TRBV20-1; d_call: NA; clone_size: NA; j_call: TRBJ1-5; cdr3_nt: TGCAGTGCTAGTAGTATCGGTCAGCCCCAGCATTTT; cdr3_aa: CSASSIGQPQHF
v_call: TRBV6-2/TRBV6-3; d_call: NA; clone_size: NA; j_call: TRBJ1-1; cdr3_nt: TGTGCCAGCAGTTACTCACTAGCAACTGAAGCTTTCTTT; cdr3_aa: CASSYSLATEAFF